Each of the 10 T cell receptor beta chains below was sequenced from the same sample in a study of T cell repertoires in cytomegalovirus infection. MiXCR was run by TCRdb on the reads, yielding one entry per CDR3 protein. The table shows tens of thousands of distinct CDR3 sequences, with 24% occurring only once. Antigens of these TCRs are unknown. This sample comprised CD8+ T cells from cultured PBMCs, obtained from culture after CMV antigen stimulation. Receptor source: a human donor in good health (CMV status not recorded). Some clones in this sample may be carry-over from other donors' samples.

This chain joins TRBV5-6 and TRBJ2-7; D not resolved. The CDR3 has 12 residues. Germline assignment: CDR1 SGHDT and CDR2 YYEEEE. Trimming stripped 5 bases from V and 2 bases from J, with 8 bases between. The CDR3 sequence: CASSKGAYEQYF. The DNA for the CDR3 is TGTGCCAGCAGTAAGGGCGCCTACGAGCAGTACTTC.

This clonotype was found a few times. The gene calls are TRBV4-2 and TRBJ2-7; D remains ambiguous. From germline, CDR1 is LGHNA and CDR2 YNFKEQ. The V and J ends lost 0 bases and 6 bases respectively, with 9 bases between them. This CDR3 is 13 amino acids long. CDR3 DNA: TGTGCCAGCAGCCAAGACCCGCGAGCCGAGCAGTACTTC. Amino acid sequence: CASSQDPRAEQYF.

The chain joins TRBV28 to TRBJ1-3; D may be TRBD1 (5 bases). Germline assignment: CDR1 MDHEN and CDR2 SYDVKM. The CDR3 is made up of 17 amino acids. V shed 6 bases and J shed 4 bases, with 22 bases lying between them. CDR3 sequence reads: CASSLSVPGRSGNTIYF. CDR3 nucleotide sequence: TGTGCCAGCAGCCTTTCCGTTCCGGGGCGAAGCGGAAACACCATATATTTT.

In nucleotides, the CDR3 is TGTGCCAGCAGCTCAACCGAGGCGGATACGCAGTATTTT. Its protein is CASSSTEADTQYF. The chain links TRBV5-8 to TRBJ2-3, with D hard to call. The CDR3 covers 13 residues. Trimming removed 3 bases at V and 6 bases at J, with 11 bases between. The V gene's germline CDR1 is SGHTS and CDR2 YDEGEE.

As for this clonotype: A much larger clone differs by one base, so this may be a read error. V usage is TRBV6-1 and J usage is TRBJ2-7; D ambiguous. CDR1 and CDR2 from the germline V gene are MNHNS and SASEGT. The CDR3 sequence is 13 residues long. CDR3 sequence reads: CASGERTAYEQYF. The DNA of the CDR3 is TGTGCCAGCGGTGAACGGACGGCCTACGAGCAGTACTTC.

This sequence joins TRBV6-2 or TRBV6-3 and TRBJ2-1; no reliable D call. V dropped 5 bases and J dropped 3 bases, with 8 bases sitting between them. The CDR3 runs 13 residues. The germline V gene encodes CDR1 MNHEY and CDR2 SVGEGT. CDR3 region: CASSTAYYNEQFF. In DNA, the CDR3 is TGTGCCAGCAGTACGGCATACTACAATGAGCAGTTCTTC.

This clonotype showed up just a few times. CDR3 bases: TGTGCCAGCAGCCCCCTCGAGTGGACAGATACGCAGTATTTT. Amino acids: CASSPLEWTDTQYF. The chain is built from TRBV7-9 and TRBJ2-3; D not certain. There are 14 residues in the CDR3. CDR1 and CDR2 from the germline V gene are SEHNR and FQNEAQ (reference sequence). Trimming pared 5 bases from V and 3 bases from J, leaving 12 bases between. Full variable domain (remainder filled in from reference TRBV7-9 and TRBJ2-3): DTGVSQNPRHKITKRGQNVTFRCDPISEHNRLYWYRQTLGQGPEFLTYFQNEAQLEKSRLLSDRFSAERPKGSFSTLEIQRTEQGDSAMYLCASSPLEWTDTQYFGPGTRLTVL.

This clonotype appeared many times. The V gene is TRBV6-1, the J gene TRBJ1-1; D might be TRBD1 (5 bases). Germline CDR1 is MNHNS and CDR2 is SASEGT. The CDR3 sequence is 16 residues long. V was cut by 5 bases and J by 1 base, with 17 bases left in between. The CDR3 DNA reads TGTGCCAGCAGTCGTCCCCAGGCGGGGCAGAACACTGAAGCTTTCTTT. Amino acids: CASSRPQAGQNTEAFF.

The CDR3 DNA reads TGTGCCAGCAGTTCCGCCAGGGACGACTATGGCTACACCTTC. Translating gives CASSSARDDYGYTF. The rearrangement links TRBV27 to TRBJ1-2, with D possibly TRBD1 on 5 matching bases. In germline, CDR1 is MNHEY, CDR2 SMNVEV (reference sequence). CDR3 length: 14 residues. V lost 4 bases and J 3 bases, leaving 12 bases between the germline ends.

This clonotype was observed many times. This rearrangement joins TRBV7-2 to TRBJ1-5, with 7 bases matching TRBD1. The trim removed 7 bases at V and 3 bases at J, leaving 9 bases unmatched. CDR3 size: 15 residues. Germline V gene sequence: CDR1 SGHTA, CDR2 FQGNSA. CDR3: CASTTTGFTNQPQHF. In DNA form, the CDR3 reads TGTGCCAGCACCACGACAGGGTTTACCAATCAGCCCCAGCATTTT.